The 11 T cell receptor beta chains below were found in one sample sequenced in a study of cytomegalovirus exposure and HLA in healthy donors. The PCR used 60 Vbeta and 13 Jbeta primers. Using immunoSEQ multiplex PCR, the repertoire was profiled, and TCRdb retains in-frame clones only, with some absent. The data contain 130,000 to 150,000 clones, around 80% of them singletons. What was sequenced was PBMCs. Every receptor here comes from a man aged 30 to 39 in good health and CMV-seronegative.

About this clone: The junction shows a germline mismatch at one end, possibly a read error. CDR3 region: CASREGGTQETQYF. The DNA for the CDR3 is TGTGCCAGCAGGGAAGGTGGGACACAAGAGACCCAGTACTTC. The V and J genes are TRBV6-1 and TRBJ2-5; TRBD1 might be the D (6 bases). Germline V CDR1 and CDR2: MNHNS, SASEGT. The CDR3 contains 14 residues.

The V gene is TRBV4-1, the J gene TRBJ1-5; the match to TRBD1 covers 7 bases. CDR3 size: 13 residues. Germline CDR1 and CDR2: MGHRA and YSYEKL. V lost 4 bases, J lost 5 bases, and 2 bases stayed unmatched. CDR3 DNA: TGCGCCAGCAGCCCCCAGGGGGATCAGCCCCAGCATTTT. It encodes CASSPQGDQPQHF.

This clone is a singleton in its sample. The rearrangement uses TRBV29-1 and TRBJ2-7; tentative D call: TRBD1 (5 bases). The CDR3 totals 13 residues. From germline, CDR1 is SQVTM and CDR2 ANQGSEA. V lost 2 bases and J 2 bases, leaving 10 bases between the germline ends. The CDR3 here is CSVEQGVAYEQYF. CDR3 nucleotide sequence: TGCAGCGTTGAACAGGGCGTCGCCTACGAGCAGTACTTC.

This rearrangement joins TRBV5-1 to TRBJ1-4, with D tentatively TRBD1 (5 bases). This CDR3 has 14 residues. Germline-derived CDR1 and CDR2 are SGHRS and YFSETQ. The V gene lost 5 bases and the J gene lost 8 bases, with 16 bases spanning the gap. The CDR3, as DNA: TGCGCCAGCAGAACGGACCAGGGCGTAGAAAAACTGTTTTTT. Amino acids: CASRTDQGVEKLFF. Full variable domain (rest looked up from reference TRBV5-1 and TRBJ1-4): KAGVTQTPRYLIKTRGQQVTLSCSPISGHRSVSWYQQTPGQGLQFLFEYFSETQRNKGNFPGRFSGRQFSNSRSEMNVSTLELGDSALYLCASRTDQGVEKLFFGSGTQLSVL.

The J gene is TRBJ2-1, the V gene TRBV9; a weak D match, TRBD2 (5 bases). Germline assignment: CDR1 SGDLS and CDR2 YYNGEE. Between the trimmed V and J ends, which lost 4 bases and 9 bases, there was a span of 14 bases. The CDR3 sequence is 13 residues long. CDR3 DNA sequence: TGTGCCAGCAGCCCAAGGGCGGGTGGTGAGCAGTTCTTC. Its protein is CASSPRAGGEQFF.

The V and J genes are TRBV28 and TRBJ1-5, with no clear D. The CDR3 is 14 residues long. From germline, CDR1 is MDHEN and CDR2 SYDVKM. V was cut by 6 bases and J by 1 base, with 10 bases left in between. This CDR3 reads CASRGEGSNQPQHF. In DNA, the CDR3 is TGTGCCAGCAGGGGAGAAGGAAGCAATCAGCCCCAGCATTTT.

The chain links TRBV6-5 to TRBJ2-7; weak D call: TRBD1 (7 bases). Trimming pared 6 bases from V and 4 bases from J, leaving 16 bases between. The CDR3 sequence is 14 residues long. CDR1 is MNHEY and CDR2 is SVGAGI in the germline V gene. In DNA, the CDR3 is TGTGCCAGCAGCAGGGGGGTCCTAGCGTACGAGCAGTACTTC. Translated: CASSRGVLAYEQYF.

The rearrangement joins TRBV6-1 to TRBJ2-1; TRBD1 agrees at 9 bases. The CDR3 is 15 amino acids. Germline trimming cut 1 base from V and 3 bases from J; bases unmatched to any gene: 1. The germline V gene has CDR1 MNHNS and CDR2 SASEGT. The CDR3 loop is CASSEGQGGYNEQFF. In DNA form, the CDR3 reads TGTGCCAGCAGTGAAGGACAGGGGGGCTACAATGAGCAGTTCTTC.

The rearrangement joins TRBV7-3 to TRBJ2-1; 10 bases line up with TRBD2. Germline V gene lookup returns CDR1 SGHTA and CDR2 FQGTGA. The CDR3 sequence is 15 residues long. V lost 5 bases to trimming and J lost 3 bases; unmatched junction nucleotides: 4. The CDR3 is CASSVSGRYYNEQFF. In nucleotides, the CDR3 is TGTGCCAGCAGCGTTAGCGGGAGGTACTACAATGAGCAGTTCTTC. Drawing the rest from reference TRBV7-3 and TRBJ2-1, the complete variable domain is GAGVSQTPSNKVTEKGKYVELRCDPISGHTALYWYRQSLGQGPEFLIYFQGTGAADDSGLPNDRFFAVRPEGSVSTLKIQRTERGDSAVYLCASSVSGRYYNEQFFGPGTRLTVL.

The chain is built from TRBV7-2 and TRBJ1-2; TRBD1 matches 9 bases. From germline, CDR1 is SGHTA and CDR2 FQGNSA. This CDR3 has 17 amino acids. J gave up 2 bases and V 6 bases, and 13 bases lay outside the gene matches. The CDR3 sequence is CASRRRTGTGPNYGYTF. For the CDR3, the DNA is TGTGCCAGCAGACGAAGAACCGGGACAGGGCCGAACTATGGCTACACCTTC.

The CDR3 region is CASSQSLGEGLTDTQYF. As DNA, the CDR3 is TGCGCCAGCAGCCAATCCCTGGGGGAGGGCCTGACAGATACGCAGTATTTT. V usage is TRBV4-1 and J usage is TRBJ2-3; 7 bases agree with TRBD2. Germline CDR1 MGHRA, CDR2 YSYEKL. The V gene end was trimmed by 2 bases and the J gene end by 3 bases; junction bases not matched to a gene: 11. The CDR3 is made up of 17 amino acids.